This entry lists 14 T cell receptor beta chains sequenced from one sample in a study of T cell repertoires in cytomegalovirus infection. TCRdb passed the reads through MiXCR, listing each CDR3 protein once. The sample carries about 360,000 distinct CDR3 sequences, 15% to 20% recorded once. Source material: PBMCs. The receptors derive from a human donor in good health (CMV status not recorded). Some clones in this sample may be carry-over from other donors' samples.

This sequence joins TRBV15 and TRBJ2-4; possible D gene TRBD2, 6 bases. Germline lookup yields CDR1 LNHNV and CDR2 YYDKDF (reference sequence). CDR3 length equals 13 residues. V lost 8 bases and J 0 bases, leaving 8 bases between the germline ends. CDR3 sequence: CATGGRAKNIQYF. As DNA, the CDR3 is TGTGCCACCGGGGGGAGAGCCAAAAACATTCAGTACTTC.

CDR3 region: CASSQGPLAGDYTDTQYF. The CDR3 DNA reads as TGTGCCAGCAGCCAAGGACCGCTAGCGGGGGATTACACAGATACGCAGTATTTT. This chain uses TRBV14 with TRBJ2-3; TRBD2 matches at 10 bases. Germline CDR1 reads SGHDN; CDR2 reads FVKESK. The CDR3 is 18 residues long. The V segment lost 1 base and the J segment 2 bases; nucleotides outside the gene matches: 9.

This clonotype was seen ten or more times. The rearrangement uses TRBV28 and TRBJ2-7; 8 bases align to TRBD1. The CDR3 is 14 residues long. Germline lookup yields CDR1 MDHEN and CDR2 SYDVKM. The CDR3 sequence: CALSSAQGAHEQYF. The CDR3 DNA is TGTGCTCTCAGCTCGGCCCAGGGGGCCCACGAGCAGTACTTC.

This clonotype has ten or more counts. The chain joins TRBV7-2 to TRBJ1-5; TRBD1 is a possible D gene (5 bases). This CDR3 spans 15 amino acids. The V end was cut by 1 base, the J end by 3 bases, with 10 bases between. Looked up from germline, CDR1 is SGHTA and CDR2 is FQGNSA. CDR3 nucleotides: TGTGCCAGCAGCTTAGGGGGGAGCCCCAATCAGCCCCAGCATTTT. The encoded protein is CASSLGGSPNQPQHF.

This clonotype was picked up a small number of times. The chain has TRBV4-1 and TRBJ1-2, with a tentative D call TRBD1 (5 bases). Per germline, CDR1 MGHRA and CDR2 YSYEKL. V lost 4 bases and J 4 bases, leaving 13 bases between the germline ends. The CDR3 has 14 residues. CDR3 sequence: CASSPTGVLYGYTF. The CDR3 coding sequence is TGCGCCAGCAGCCCGACGGGGGTCCTCTATGGCTACACCTTC.

This clonotype has more than one count but fewer than ten. This sequence joins TRBV6-1 and TRBJ1-6, with D hard to call. Looked up from germline, CDR1 is MNHNS and CDR2 is SASEGT. Trimming shortened V by 6 bases and J by 1 base, and 16 bases separated the two germline ends. The CDR3 is 17 amino acids. The CDR3 nucleotides are TGTGCCAGCAGACCTGACATTAGAAGGTCCTATAATTCACCCCTCCACTTT. Translating gives CASRPDIRRSYNSPLHF.

This clonotype showed up just a few times. V is TRBV18 and J is TRBJ1-5; no definite D call. The CDR3 loop spans 13 amino acids. Trimming took 3 bases from V and 5 from J, leaving 8 bases between them. The germline gives CDR1 KGHSH, CDR2 LQKENI. DNA of the CDR3: TGTGCCAGCTCACCGGGCCAAGATCAGCCCCAGCATTTT. This gives the protein CASSPGQDQPQHF.

This clonotype was counted between two and nine times. This chain joins TRBV20-1 and TRBJ1-2; D gene unclear. The CDR3 extends over 12 amino acids. Trimming took 3 bases from V and 5 from J, leaving 10 bases between them. The germline CDR1 and CDR2 sequences are DFQATT and SNEGSKA (reference sequence). CDR3 residues: CSASSDTYGYTF. CDR3 bases: TGCAGTGCTAGCTCAGATACTTATGGCTACACCTTC.

This clonotype was detected only a few times. The V gene is TRBV5-4, the J gene TRBJ2-5; D gene unclear. Per germline, CDR1 SGHNT and CDR2 YYREEE (reference sequence). The V end was cut by 1 base, the J end by 5 bases, with 12 bases between. The CDR3 consists of 14 residues. As DNA, the CDR3 is TGTGCCAGCAGCTTGTCCCGGAGCGAGGAGACCCAGTACTTC. Translating gives CASSLSRSEETQYF.

This clonotype was counted ten times or more. CDR3 nucleotides: TGTGCCAGCAGCTTGAGGATAATGAACACTGAAGCTTTCTTT. Translated, it gives CASSLRIMNTEAFF. V usage is TRBV11-2 and J usage is TRBJ1-1; no reliable D call. The CDR3 runs to 14 residues. Per the germline V gene, CDR1 is SGHAT and CDR2 is FQNNGV. V was trimmed by 3 bases and J by 0 bases, leaving 8 bases between them.

This clonotype was seen only a few times. This chain joins TRBV12-3 or TRBV12-4 and TRBJ1-6; D is uncertain. The CDR3 is made up of 14 amino acids. V shed 2 bases and J shed 6 bases, with 8 bases lying between them. CDR3 nucleotides: TGTGCCAGCAGTTTAATCGGGGTTAATTCACCCCTCCACTTT. Its translation is CASSLIGVNSPLHF.

This clonotype was picked up many times. The rearrangement joins TRBV6-2 or TRBV6-3 to TRBJ1-2; unclear D gene. This CDR3 has 12 amino acids. Germline values: CDR1 MNHEY, CDR2 SVGEGT. The V end was cut by 0 bases, the J end by 7 bases, with 6 bases between. DNA for the CDR3: TGTGCCAGCAGTTACTCGACGTCTGGCTACACCTTC. It specifies CASSYSTSGYTF.

This clonotype was seen at least ten times. The rearrangement links TRBV7-6 to TRBJ2-1; TRBD2 matches 8 bases. Germline trimming cut 4 bases from V and 4 bases from J; bases unmatched to any gene: 15. Germline V gene sequence: CDR1 SGHVS, CDR2 FNYEAQ. This CDR3 contains 18 residues. The CDR3 reads CASSSRPATSGTYNEQFF. The CDR3 region has the DNA TGTGCCAGCAGCTCCCGACCGGCAACTAGCGGAACGTACAATGAGCAGTTCTTC.

This clonotype showed up many times. This chain joins TRBV7-2 and TRBJ1-2; 9 bases map to TRBD1. Germline loops: CDR1 SGHTA, CDR2 FQGNSA. The junction had 3 bases not matched to a gene; V was cut back by 3 bases and J by 7 bases. The CDR3 spans 13 residues. CDR3 protein: CASSLGQGRGYTF. CDR3 DNA sequence: TGTGCCAGCAGCTTGGGACAGGGACGTGGCTACACCTTC.